This TCR beta chain was sequenced for a study of metastatic and nonmetastatic thyroid tumors. Study-level background: Malignant thyroid and benign thyroid patients provided blood and tumor or nodule tissue whose repertoires were compared.

Regarding the study as a whole: According to reports, the diversity of TCR beta was significantly higher in malignant thyroid tumors than in benign nodules, and this held in both blood and tumor samples.

This clone was counted a few times. Its antigen remains unknown. The germline V and J ends were trimmed by 0 bases and 2 bases, with 10 bases remaining between them. Looked up from germline, CDR1 is SGHKS and CDR2 is YYEKEE (reference sequence). The CDR3 extends over 15 amino acids. In the original analysis: Clinicopathological groups differed in CDR3, with these differences serving to build a distant-metastasis classifier for papillary thyroid cancer. Using MiXCR, TCRdb reanalyzed the PCR reads. The V and J calls were determined by TCRdb, not by the authors. This sample has about 27,000 clones, with about 16% found just once. All patients reached thyroid surgery having received no treatment beforehand.

The J gene is TRBJ2-3, the V gene TRBV5-5, with a possible D match to TRBD2 (5 bases). This TCR derives from a male donor with papillary thyroid cancer or a benign thyroid nodule (not recorded which). Some clones in this sample may be carry-over from other donors' samples. Sequencing was done on a sample of blood. The CDR3 DNA reads as TGTGCCAGCAGCTTGGCCCCGGGGATCACAGATACGCAGTATTTT. Translation gives CASSLAPGITDTQYF.